This T cell receptor (beta chain) was recorded in a study of early T cells in non-severe SARS-CoV-2 infection. This clonotype was observed at least ten times. Trimming stripped 5 bases from V and 3 bases from J, with 8 bases between. CDR3 length: 12 amino acids. The germline V gene encodes CDR1 SGHAT and CDR2 FQNNGV. Individual cDNA molecules were tagged with unique molecular identifiers. TCRdb recomputed calls from the 5' RACE reads with MiXCR, one row per CDR3 protein. The sample shows 39,000 or so distinct CDR3 sequences, around 6% of them seen only once. This specimen was whole blood, taken at baseline. This receptor was identified in an adult who was a healthcare worker with PCR-confirmed SARS-CoV-2 infection or an uninfected control (not recorded which). The gene calls are TRBV11-2 and TRBJ2-7; the D is unclear. CDR3 sequence (DNA): TGTGCCAGCAGCCTTATGATCTACGAGCAGTACTTC. Translating it yields CASSLMIYEQYF.